The sequence of this TCR beta chain was determined in a study of shared clonotypes between healthy human individuals. Study summary: Per donor, CD8 memory used one plate, CD8 naive used two, CD4 memory used three and CD4 naive used three.

Assay used: immunoSEQ multiplex PCR; TCRdb lists only in-frame clones, some missing. The sample includes about 2.4 million clones, over 85% of them seen just once. On this clone: Its antigen is unidentified.

Study-wide results and limits: Genetic and exposure-history diversity was limited by the few donors.

Adult donors, all healthy and HIV-negative, had no recent acute infections or vaccinations. Germline values: CDR1 SGHRS, CDR2 YFSETQ. The CDR3 has 15 residues. Unmatched junction bases numbered 9, after V lost 6 bases and J lost 6 bases. The material sequenced was naive CD4+ T cells from PBMCs. The subset here: CD45RA+ positively selected. This chain uses TRBV5-1 with TRBJ2-7; 13 nucleotides align to TRBD2. The clonotype originates from a man between 18 and 29 years old in good health. Some clones in this sample may be carry-over from other donors' samples. CDR3 protein: CASTIHRLAGGEQYF. In nucleotides, the CDR3 is TGCGCCAGCACCATCCACCGACTAGCGGGAGGCGAGCAGTACTTC. The variable domain in full, completed from reference TRBV5-1 and TRBJ2-7, reads KAGVTQTPRYLIKTRGQQVTLSCSPISGHRSVSWYQQTPGQGLQFLFEYFSETQRNKGNFPGRFSGRQFSNSRSEMNVSTLELGDSALYLCASTIHRLAGGEQYFGPGTRLTVT.